The 6 T cell receptor beta chains listed next were all sequenced from one sample in a study of T cell repertoires and HLA-DP antigens. For these receptors, no antigen is known. The method was immunoSEQ multiplex PCR; TCRdb's version includes in-frame clones alone and lacks a portion of them. The data show tens of thousands of clones, with roughly 78% seen just once and 1.6% held by the top ten. Material: CD4+ T cells from PBMCs. These receptors were obtained from a man aged 55 to 70 in good health and CMV-seronegative.

The CDR3 DNA reads as TGTGCCAGCAGGAACTCCCCCTCCGGGGAGCTGTTTTTT. Translation: CASRNSPSGELFF. The gene calls are TRBV6-4 and TRBJ2-2; D is unclear. Deletions cut 6 bases from V and 6 bases from J, with 11 bases between. The length of the CDR3 is 13 residues. Germline-derived CDR1 and CDR2 are MRHNA and SNTAGT.

The rearrangement uses TRBV19 and TRBJ1-5, with a weak D call TRBD1 (6 bases). Germline values: CDR1 LNHDA, CDR2 SQIVND (reference sequence). The CDR3 loop spans 19 amino acids. V lost 3 bases and J lost 2, with 23 bases in between. The CDR3 loop is CASSIDGQDRYSRNQPQHF. The CDR3 bases are TGTGCCAGTAGTATCGACGGTCAGGACAGATACTCGCGCAATCAGCCCCAGCATTTT.

The chain carries TRBV19 and TRBJ1-2; D remains ambiguous. Trimming stripped 0 bases from V and 4 bases from J, with 12 bases between. Per the germline V gene, CDR1 is LNHDA and CDR2 is SQIVND (reference sequence). This CDR3 is built from 15 residues. The CDR3 DNA sequence: TGTGCCAGTAGTATAGATAGTCAGGACGGCTATGGCTACACCTTC. It specifies CASSIDSQDGYGYTF.

CDR3: CASRQPGQGNYGYTF. CDR3 bases: TGTGCCAGTAGGCAGCCGGGACAGGGAAACTATGGCTACACCTTC. This chain links TRBV19 with TRBJ1-2, with TRBD1 identical over 9 bases. Looked up from germline, CDR1 is LNHDA and CDR2 is SQIVND (reference sequence). Unmatched junction bases numbered 7, after V lost 6 bases and J lost 2 bases. The CDR3 runs to 15 residues.

The rearrangement uses TRBV10-3 and TRBJ1-1; 9 nucleotides line up with TRBD1. Losses at the gene ends were 6 bases for V and 5 bases for J; bases not matched to a gene: 7. This CDR3 comprises 14 residues. Germline V gives CDR1 ENHRY, CDR2 SYGVKD. CDR3 nucleotide sequence: TGTGCCATCAGAGGGACAGGGCGAGGGACTGAAGCTTTCTTT. This sequence encodes CAIRGTGRGTEAFF.

The chain uses TRBV28 and TRBJ1-5; no definite D call. CDR3 length: 14 residues. Trimming took off 6 bases at V and 6 bases at J, with 15 bases between the two ends. Germline V CDR1 and CDR2: MDHEN, SYDVKM. CDR3 sequence (DNA): TGTGCCAGCAGCTCGGTGGGAGGCAGTCAGCCCCAGCATTTT. Translated, it gives CASSSVGGSQPQHF.